This T cell receptor (beta chain) is from a study of CD8+ T cells in alopecia areata. About this clone itself: The same CDR3 can be traced to other DNA sequences in this sample.

The sequencing template was cDNA reverse transcribed from extracted RNA. The data were produced by immunoSEQ multiplex PCR, yet TCRdb's version contains in-frame clones alone and is incomplete. The sample has roughly 190,000 clones; around 64% are singletons. Described treatment: oral pan-JAK inhibitor, 5-10 mg twice daily. Individuals with alopecia areata gave both lesional scalp punch biopsies and peripheral blood for collection. The CDR3 consists of 13 residues. From germline, CDR1 is SGHRS and CDR2 YFSETQ. The germline V and J ends were trimmed by 0 bases and 3 bases, with 6 bases remaining between them.

This receptor was obtained from a human donor with alopecia areata. Source: CD4+ T cells sorted from blood, taken between weeks 49 and 50, from a patient treated with tofacitinib. The chain carries TRBV5-1 and TRBJ1-2, with D unclear. DNA for the CDR3: TGCGCCAGCAGCTTGGGGTCAGACTATGGCTACACCTTC. Translated, it gives CASSLGSDYGYTF.